Listed below are T cell receptor beta chains from one sample, sequenced in a study of T-cell reconstitution after alpha-beta-depleted transplantation in children. TCRdb reprocessed the PCR reads with MiXCR, giving one entry per CDR3 protein. The table includes more than 150,000 distinct CDR3 sequences, about 6.3% detected once. Sequences were derived from PBMCs from the stem cell graft donor, sampled from the stem cell graft. These receptors were collected from a human donor who donated a stem cell graft to a child with Wiskott-Aldrich syndrome. CDR3s include the opening cysteine and the closing phenylalanine or tryptophan. The order of the fields is V gene, D gene, J gene, clone size, CDR3 DNA, CDR3 protein. The D gene is left open where the match is weak. For some rows the clone size is stated as once, few or many, or as a class when expanded; others skip it.

TRBV6-6,-,TRBJ1-1,many,TGTGCCAGCAGTTACGGGGGGACCACTGAAGCTTTCTTT,CASSYGGTTEAFF
TRBV12-3/TRBV12-4,-,TRBJ1-1,-,TGTGCCAGCAGTTTGGGGTTGGGGGCGAACACTGAAGCTTTCTTT,CASSLGLGANTEAFF
TRBV12-5,-,TRBJ2-3,many,TGTGCTAGTGGGTGGTTGGATACGCAGTATTTT,CASGWLDTQYF
TRBV20-1,-,TRBJ1-2,many,TGCAGTGCTAGAGGAACGTGGGTTTATGGCTACACCTTC,CSARGTWVYGYTF
TRBV5-1,-,TRBJ1-2,few,TGCGCCAGAAAGCGGACCTATGGCTACACCTTC,CARKRTYGYTF
TRBV7-2,-,TRBJ2-5,-,TGTGCCAGCAGTTTTACGGGGAGAGCAGAGACCCAGTACTTC,CASSFTGRAETQYF
TRBV12-3/TRBV12-4,-,TRBJ2-5,many,TGTGCCAGCAGCGATCTAGCATCAGAGACCCAGTACTTC,CASSDLASETQYF
TRBV20-1,TRBD1,TRBJ1-2,many,TGCAGTGCTAAAGGGACAGGGATGGCTGGCTACACCTTC,CSAKGTGMAGYTF
TRBV7-9,TRBD1,TRBJ2-7,few,TGTGCCAGCAGCTTATGGACAGGGGCCGCCTACGAGCAGTACTTC,CASSLWTGAAYEQYF
TRBV20-1,-,TRBJ1-5,many,TGCAGTGCTAGAAAACACTATGACAGGAATCAGCCCCAGCATTTT,CSARKHYDRNQPQHF
TRBV29-1,-,TRBJ1-1,many,TGCAGCGTTGATATGAACACTGAAGCTTTCTTT,CSVDMNTEAFF
TRBV29-1,-,TRBJ2-1,many,TGCAGCGTTGAAGATGAAGGGTCGATCCTGTACAATGAGCAGTTCTTC,CSVEDEGSILYNEQFF
TRBV28,TRBD1,TRBJ2-5,many,TGTGCCAGCAGTGGATACCAGGGGGCGGTGACCCAGTACTTC,CASSGYQGAVTQYF
TRBV7-9,TRBD1,TRBJ2-7,many,TGTGCCAGCAGCTTACAGGGACAGGCCACCTACGAGCAGTACTTC,CASSLQGQATYEQYF
TRBV7-2,-,TRBJ2-7,-,TGTGCCAGCAGCTCCATCCAGGGGCGCCCCGAGCAGTACTTC,CASSSIQGRPEQYF
TRBV7-2,-,TRBJ2-7,few,TGTGCCAGCAGCGCCACCGGGACATCCGACGAGCAGTACTTC,CASSATGTSDEQYF
TRBV24-1,TRBD2,TRBJ2-1,many,TGTGCCACCAGTGACTCTACTAGCGGGAGACCCTTCTACAATGAGCAGTTCTTC,CATSDSTSGRPFYNEQFF